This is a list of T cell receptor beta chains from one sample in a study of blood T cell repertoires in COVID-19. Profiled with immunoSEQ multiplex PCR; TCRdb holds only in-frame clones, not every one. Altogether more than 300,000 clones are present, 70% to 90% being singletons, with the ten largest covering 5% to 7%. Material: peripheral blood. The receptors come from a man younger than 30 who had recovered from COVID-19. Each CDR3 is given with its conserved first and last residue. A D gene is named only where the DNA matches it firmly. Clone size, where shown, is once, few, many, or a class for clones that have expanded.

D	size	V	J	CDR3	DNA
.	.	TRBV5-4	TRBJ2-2	CASSLAGGGELFF	TGTGCCAGCAGCTTGGCCGGGGGCGGGGAGCTGTTTTTT
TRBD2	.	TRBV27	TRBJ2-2	CASCWAGGTGELFF	TGTGCCAGCTGTTGGGCGGGAGGGACCGGGGAGCTGTTTTTT
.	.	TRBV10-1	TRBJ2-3	CASSESTGLGEDTQYF	TGCGCCAGCAGTGAGTCGACGGGACTGGGGGAGGATACGCAGTATTTT
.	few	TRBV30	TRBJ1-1	CAWSRIAGQTEAFF	TGTGCCTGGAGTAGAATTGCAGGCCAGACTGAAGCTTTCTTT
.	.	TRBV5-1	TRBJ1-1	CASSFQGNTEAFF	TGCGCCAGCAGCTTCCAGGGGAACACTGAAGCTTTCTTT
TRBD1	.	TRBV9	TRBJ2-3	CASSPPSGTVITDTQYF	TGTGCCAGCAGCCCTCCTTCCGGGACAGTGATCACAGATACGCAGTATTTT
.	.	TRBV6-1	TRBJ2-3	CASSEDQGGFDTQYF	TGTGCCAGCAGTGAAGACCAGGGGGGCTTTGATACGCAGTATTTT
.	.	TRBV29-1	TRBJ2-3	CSVVLPHTQYF	TGCAGCGTTGTTCTTCCCCATACGCAGTATTTT
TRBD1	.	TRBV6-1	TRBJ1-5	CASSASAGQDLRGNQPQHF	TGTGCCAGCAGTGCATCCGCGGGACAGGACCTTCGGGGCAATCAGCCCCAGCATTTT
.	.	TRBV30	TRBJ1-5	CAWSVGQGIQPQHF	TGTGCCTGGAGTGTAGGGCAGGGGATTCAGCCCCAGCATTTT
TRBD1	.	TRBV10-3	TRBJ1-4	CAISEQGTGNEKLFF	TGTGCCATCAGTGAGCAGGGGACAGGGAACGAAAAACTGTTTTTT
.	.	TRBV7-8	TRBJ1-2	CASSLGVGMTNYGYTF	TGTGCCAGCAGCTTAGGAGTCGGGATGACTAACTATGGCTACACCTTC
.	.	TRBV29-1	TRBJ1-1	CSAGGRGNTEAFF	TGCAGCGCCGGAGGCAGGGGGAACACTGAAGCTTTCTTT
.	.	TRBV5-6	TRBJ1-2	CASSLVGREGNYGYTF	TGTGCCAGCAGCTTGGTTGGCAGGGAGGGCAACTATGGCTACACCTTC
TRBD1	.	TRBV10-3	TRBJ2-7	CAISDDRARQYF	TGTGCCATCAGTGACGACAGGGCGCGGCAGTACTTC
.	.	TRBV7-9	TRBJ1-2	CASSLGVDYTF	TGTGCCAGCAGCTTAGGCGTAGACTACACCTTC
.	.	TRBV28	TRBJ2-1	CASSFNRGTHNEQFF	TGTGCCAGCAGTTTCAACCGGGGAACCCACAATGAGCAGTTCTTC
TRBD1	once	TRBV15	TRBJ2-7	CATSKGQGHEQYF	TGTGCCACCAGCAAGGGACAGGGCCACGAGCAGTACTTC
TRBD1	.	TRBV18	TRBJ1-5	CASSPGTGGTSNQPQHF	TGTGCCAGCTCACCCGGGACAGGCGGGACTAGCAATCAGCCCCAGCATTTT
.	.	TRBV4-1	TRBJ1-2	CASSQDWAGTPEGHGYTF	TGCGCCAGCAGCCAAGATTGGGCGGGCACTCCGGAAGGGCATGGCTACACCTTC
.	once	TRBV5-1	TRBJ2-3	CASSLEPGTDTQYF	TGCGCCAGCAGCTTGGAGCCAGGGACAGATACGCAGTATTTT
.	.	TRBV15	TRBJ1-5	CATSRETGPNQPQHF	TGTGCCACCAGCAGAGAAACAGGGCCCAATCAGCCCCAGCATTTT
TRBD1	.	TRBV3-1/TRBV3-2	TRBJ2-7	CASSHPGGSSYEQYF	TGTGCCAGCAGCCATCCAGGGGGAAGCTCCTACGAGCAGTACTTC
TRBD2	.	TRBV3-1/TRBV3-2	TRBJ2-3	CASSQNIAGSTDTQYF	TGTGCCAGCAGCCAGAACATAGCGGGGTCCACAGATACGCAGTATTTT
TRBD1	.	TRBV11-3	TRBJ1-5	CASSLYKGTGRPQPQHF	TGTGCCAGCAGCTTATATAAAGGGACAGGGAGGCCTCAGCCCCAGCATTTT
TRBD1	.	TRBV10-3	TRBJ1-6	CASRGQENSPLHF	TGTGCCTCACGAGGACAGGAAAATTCACCCCTCCACTTT
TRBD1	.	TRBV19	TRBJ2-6	CASNNRGSGANVLTF	TGTGCCAGTAACAACAGGGGTTCTGGGGCCAACGTCCTGACTTTC
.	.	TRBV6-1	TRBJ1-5	CASSLAAGQPQHF	TGTGCCAGCAGTTTGGCCGCAGGCCAGCCCCAGCATTTT
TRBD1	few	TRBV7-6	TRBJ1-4	CASSSQGQGAGEKLFF	TGTGCCAGCAGCTCCCAAGGACAGGGGGCGGGTGAAAAACTGTTTTTT
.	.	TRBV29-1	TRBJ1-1	CSVDRGGGTEAFF	TGCAGCGTTGATCGGGGAGGGGGGACTGAAGCTTTCTTT
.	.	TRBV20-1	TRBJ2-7	CSASPFSGQTPYEQYF	TGCAGTGCTAGTCCATTCAGCGGCCAAACGCCCTACGAGCAGTACTTC
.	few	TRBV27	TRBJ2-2	CASSLTQLTGELFF	TGTGCCAGCAGTTTAACCCAACTCACCGGGGAGCTGTTTTTT